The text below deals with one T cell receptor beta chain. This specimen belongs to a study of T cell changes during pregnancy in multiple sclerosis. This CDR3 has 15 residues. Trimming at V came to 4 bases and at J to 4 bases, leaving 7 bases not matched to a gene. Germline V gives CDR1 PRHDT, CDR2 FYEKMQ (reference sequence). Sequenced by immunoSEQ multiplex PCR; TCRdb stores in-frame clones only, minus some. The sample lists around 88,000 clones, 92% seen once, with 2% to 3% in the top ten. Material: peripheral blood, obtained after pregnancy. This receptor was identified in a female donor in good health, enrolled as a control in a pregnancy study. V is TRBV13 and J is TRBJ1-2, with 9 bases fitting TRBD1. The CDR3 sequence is CASSSSDRGFYGYTF. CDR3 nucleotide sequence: TGTGCCAGCAGCTCATCGGACAGGGGATTCTATGGCTACACCTTC.